Listed here are 3 T cell receptor beta chains from one sample, sequenced in a study of blood T cell repertoires in COVID-19. Sequencing used immunoSEQ multiplex PCR; TCRdb keeps in-frame clones, though not all of them. Among roughly 160,000 clones listed, more than 70% were seen once. Sequencing was performed on peripheral blood. The origin of the receptors is a woman at least 80 years old with active or convalescent COVID-19.

The CDR3 bases are TGTGCCAGTAGTTATGACAGGGCGGGGACTGAAGCTTTCTTT. Translated: CASSYDRAGTEAFF. This sequence joins TRBV19 and TRBJ1-1; 7 bases agree with TRBD1. The CDR3 totals 14 residues. Trimming at V came to 5 bases and at J to 5 bases, leaving 8 bases not matched to a gene. Germline V gives CDR1 LNHDA, CDR2 SQIVND (reference sequence). Complete variable domain (other parts from reference TRBV19 and TRBJ1-1): DGGITQSPKYLFRKEGQNVTLSCEQNLNHDAMYWYRQDPGQGLRLIYYSQIVNDFQKGDIAEGYSVSREKKESFPLTVTSAQKNPTAFYLCASSYDRAGTEAFFGQGTRLTVV.

V usage is TRBV19 and J usage is TRBJ1-4, with 11 bases aligning to TRBD1. Unmatched junction bases numbered 7, after V lost 9 bases and J lost 7 bases. The CDR3 consists of 14 residues. The germline gives CDR1 LNHDA, CDR2 SQIVND (reference sequence). The CDR3 is CASRDRGMGEKLFF. The CDR3 nucleotides are TGTGCCAGCCGGGACAGGGGGATGGGTGAAAAACTGTTTTTT.

V gene TRBV5-1 combines with J gene TRBJ2-3; 14 bases are shared with TRBD2. Germline values: CDR1 SGHRS, CDR2 YFSETQ. V trimming: 1 base; J trimming: 0 bases; junction bases outside the gene matches: 7. The CDR3 totals 19 residues. The CDR3 nucleotides read TGCGCCAGCAGCTTGATTGGGACTAGCGGGAGATCTAGCACAGATACGCAGTATTTT. Protein product: CASSLIGTSGRSSTDTQYF.